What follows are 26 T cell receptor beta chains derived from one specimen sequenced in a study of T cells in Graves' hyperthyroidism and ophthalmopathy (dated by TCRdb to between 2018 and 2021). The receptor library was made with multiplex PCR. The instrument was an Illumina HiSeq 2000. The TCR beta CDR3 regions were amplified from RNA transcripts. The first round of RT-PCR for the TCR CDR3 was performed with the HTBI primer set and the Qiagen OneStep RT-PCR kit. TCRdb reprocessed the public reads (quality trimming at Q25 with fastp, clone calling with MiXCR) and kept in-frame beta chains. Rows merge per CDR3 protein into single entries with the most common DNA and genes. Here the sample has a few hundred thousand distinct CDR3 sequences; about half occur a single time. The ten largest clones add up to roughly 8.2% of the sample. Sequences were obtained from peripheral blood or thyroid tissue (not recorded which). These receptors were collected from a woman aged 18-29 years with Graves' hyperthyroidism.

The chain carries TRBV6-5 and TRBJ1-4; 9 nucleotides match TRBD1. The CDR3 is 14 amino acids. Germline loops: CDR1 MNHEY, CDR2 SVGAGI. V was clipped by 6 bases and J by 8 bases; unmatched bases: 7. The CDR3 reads CASRSGTGNEKLFF. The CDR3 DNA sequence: TGTGCCAGCAGGTCCGGGACAGGGAACGAAAAACTGTTTTTT.

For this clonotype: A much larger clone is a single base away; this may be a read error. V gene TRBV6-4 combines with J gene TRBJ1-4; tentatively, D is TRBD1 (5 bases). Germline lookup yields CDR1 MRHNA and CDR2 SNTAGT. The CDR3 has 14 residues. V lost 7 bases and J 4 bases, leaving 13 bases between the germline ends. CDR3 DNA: TGTGCCAGCACCCCGGGGGACGGTAATGAAAAACTGTTTTTT. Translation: CASTPGDGNEKLFF.

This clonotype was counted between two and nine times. CDR3 amino acids: CASSHSGYNEQFF. The CDR3 DNA reads as TGTGCCAGCAGCCATAGCGGTTACAATGAGCAGTTCTTT. The chain has TRBV7-6 and TRBJ1-1, with unresolved D. This CDR3 comprises 13 residues. V shed 5 bases and J shed 14 bases, with 21 bases lying between them. Germline loops: CDR1 SGHVS, CDR2 FNYEAQ.

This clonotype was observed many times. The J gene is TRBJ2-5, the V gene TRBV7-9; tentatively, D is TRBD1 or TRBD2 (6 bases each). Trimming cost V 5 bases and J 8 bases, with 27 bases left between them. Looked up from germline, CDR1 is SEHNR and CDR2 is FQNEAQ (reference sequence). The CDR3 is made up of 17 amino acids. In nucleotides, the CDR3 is TGTGCCAGCAGCGTGGGGGCTAGCGACTTGACTGGAGGCACCCAGTACTTC. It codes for CASSVGASDLTGGTQYF.

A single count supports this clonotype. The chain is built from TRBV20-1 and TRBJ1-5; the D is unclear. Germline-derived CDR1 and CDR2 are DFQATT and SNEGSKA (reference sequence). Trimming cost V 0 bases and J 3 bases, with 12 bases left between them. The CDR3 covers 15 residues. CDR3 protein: CSARDLLSYNQPQHF. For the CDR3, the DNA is TGCAGTGCTAGAGATTTACTGTCCTACAATCAGCCCCAGCATTTT.

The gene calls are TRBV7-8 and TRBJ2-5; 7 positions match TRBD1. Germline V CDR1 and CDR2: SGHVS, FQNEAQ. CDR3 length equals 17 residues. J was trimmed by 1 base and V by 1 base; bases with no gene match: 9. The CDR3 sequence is CASSLGQGQLPQETQYF. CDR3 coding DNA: TGTGCCAGCAGCTTAGGCCAGGGACAGTTACCCCAAGAGACCCAGTACTTC.

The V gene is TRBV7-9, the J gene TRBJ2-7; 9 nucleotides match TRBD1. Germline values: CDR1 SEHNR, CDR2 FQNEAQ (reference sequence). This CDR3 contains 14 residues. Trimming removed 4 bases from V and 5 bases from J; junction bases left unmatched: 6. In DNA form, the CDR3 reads TGTGCCAGCAGCTCCCGGGGACAGGGAAACGAGCAGTACTTC. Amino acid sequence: CASSSRGQGNEQYF.

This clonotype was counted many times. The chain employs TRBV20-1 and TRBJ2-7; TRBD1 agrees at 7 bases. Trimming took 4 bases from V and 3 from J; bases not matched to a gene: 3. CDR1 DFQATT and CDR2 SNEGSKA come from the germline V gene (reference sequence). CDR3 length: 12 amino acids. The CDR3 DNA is TGCAGTGCTACCCGGGACAGCTACGAGCAGTACTTC. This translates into CSATRDSYEQYF.

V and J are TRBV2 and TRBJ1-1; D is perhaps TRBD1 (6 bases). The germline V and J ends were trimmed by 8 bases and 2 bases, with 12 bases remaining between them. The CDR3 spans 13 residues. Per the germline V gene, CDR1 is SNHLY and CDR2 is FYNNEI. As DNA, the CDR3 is TGTGCCAGCGTCCGGACAGATAACACTGAAGCTTTCTTT. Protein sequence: CASVRTDNTEAFF.

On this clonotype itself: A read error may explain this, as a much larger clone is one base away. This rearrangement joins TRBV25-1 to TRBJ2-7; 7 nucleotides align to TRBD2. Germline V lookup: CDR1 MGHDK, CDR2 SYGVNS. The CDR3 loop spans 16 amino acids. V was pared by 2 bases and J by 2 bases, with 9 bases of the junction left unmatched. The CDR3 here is CASSERYGTNTYEQYF. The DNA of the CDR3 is TGTGCCAGCAGTGAACGGTATGGGACTAACACCTACGAGCAGTACTTC.

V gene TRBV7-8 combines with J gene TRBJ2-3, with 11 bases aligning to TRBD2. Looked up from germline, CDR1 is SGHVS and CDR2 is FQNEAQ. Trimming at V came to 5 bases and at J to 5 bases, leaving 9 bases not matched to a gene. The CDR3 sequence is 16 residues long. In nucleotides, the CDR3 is TGTGCCAGCAGCGGGACCGGGACTAGCGGATTAGATACGCAGTATTTT. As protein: CASSGTGTSGLDTQYF.

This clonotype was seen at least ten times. As DNA, the CDR3 is TGTGCCAGCAGCTTAGGAGCGGGAGGCTCTGAGACCCAGTACTTC. It is translated as CASSLGAGGSETQYF. The rearrangement joins TRBV7-3 to TRBJ2-5; 9 nucleotides align to TRBD2. Germline CDR1 SGHTA, CDR2 FQGTGA. Unmatched junction bases numbered 6, after V lost 2 bases and J lost 5 bases. The CDR3 sequence is 15 residues long.

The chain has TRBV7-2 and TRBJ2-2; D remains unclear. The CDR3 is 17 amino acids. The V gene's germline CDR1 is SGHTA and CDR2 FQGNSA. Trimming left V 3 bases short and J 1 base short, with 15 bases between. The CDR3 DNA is TGTGCCAGCAGCTTGAAGCGAGCGTCGATGAACACCGGGGAGCTGTTTTTT. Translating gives CASSLKRASMNTGELFF.

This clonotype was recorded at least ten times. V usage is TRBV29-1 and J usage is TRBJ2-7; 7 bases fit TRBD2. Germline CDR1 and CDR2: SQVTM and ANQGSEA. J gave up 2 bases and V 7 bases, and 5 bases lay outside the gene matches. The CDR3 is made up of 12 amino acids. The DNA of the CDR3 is TGCAGCGCCCTAGCGGCAACCTACGAGCAGTACTTC. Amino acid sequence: CSALAATYEQYF.

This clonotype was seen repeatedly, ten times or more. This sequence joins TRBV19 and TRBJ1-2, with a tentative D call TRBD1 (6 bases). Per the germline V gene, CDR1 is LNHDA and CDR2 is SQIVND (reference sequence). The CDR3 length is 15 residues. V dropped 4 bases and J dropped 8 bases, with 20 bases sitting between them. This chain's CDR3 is CASSSQLRGPPGYTF. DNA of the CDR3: TGTGCCAGTAGTAGCCAACTCCGGGGGCCTCCGGGCTACACCTTC.

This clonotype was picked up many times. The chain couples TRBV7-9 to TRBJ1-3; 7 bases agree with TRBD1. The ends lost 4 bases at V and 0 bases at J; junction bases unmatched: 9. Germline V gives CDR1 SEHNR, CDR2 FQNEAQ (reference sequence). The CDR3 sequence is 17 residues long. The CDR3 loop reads CASSSPGQRLSGNTIYF. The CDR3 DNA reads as TGTGCCAGCAGCTCGCCGGGACAGCGGCTCTCTGGAAACACCATATATTTT. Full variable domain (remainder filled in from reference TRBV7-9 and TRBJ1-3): DTGVSQNPRHKITKRGQNVTFRCDPISEHNRLYWYRQTLGQGPEFLTYFQNEAQLEKSRLLSDRFSAERPKGSFSTLEIQRTEQGDSAMYLCASSSPGQRLSGNTIYFGEGSWLTVV.

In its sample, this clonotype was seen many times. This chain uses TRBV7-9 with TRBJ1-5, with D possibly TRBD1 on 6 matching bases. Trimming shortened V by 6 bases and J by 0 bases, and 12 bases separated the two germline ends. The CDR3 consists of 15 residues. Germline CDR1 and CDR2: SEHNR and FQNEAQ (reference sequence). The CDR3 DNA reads TGTGCCAGCAGTCCCGGGACACATAGCAATCAGCCCCAGCATTTT. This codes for CASSPGTHSNQPQHF.

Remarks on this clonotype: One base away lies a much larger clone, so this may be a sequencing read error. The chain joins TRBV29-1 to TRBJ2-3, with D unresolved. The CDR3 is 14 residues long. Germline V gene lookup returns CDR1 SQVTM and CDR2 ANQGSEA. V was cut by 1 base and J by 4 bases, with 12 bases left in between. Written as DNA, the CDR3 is TGCAGCGTTGAAGCAATAAATCTGGCAGATACGCAGTATTTT. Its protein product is CSVEAINLADTQYF.

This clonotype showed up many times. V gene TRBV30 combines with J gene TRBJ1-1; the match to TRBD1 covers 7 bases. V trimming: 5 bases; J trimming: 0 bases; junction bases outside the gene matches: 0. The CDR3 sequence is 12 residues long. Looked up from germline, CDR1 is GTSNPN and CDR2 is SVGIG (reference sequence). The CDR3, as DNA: TGTGCCTGGGACAGGGTGAACACTGAAGCTTTCTTT. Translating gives CAWDRVNTEAFF.

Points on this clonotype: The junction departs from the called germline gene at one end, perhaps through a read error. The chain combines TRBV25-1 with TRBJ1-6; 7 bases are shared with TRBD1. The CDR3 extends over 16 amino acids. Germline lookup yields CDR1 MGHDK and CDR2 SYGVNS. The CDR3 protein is CACSAIRGQYNSPLHF. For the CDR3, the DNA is TGTGCCTGCAGTGCCATCAGGGGACAGTATAATTCACCCCTCCACTTT. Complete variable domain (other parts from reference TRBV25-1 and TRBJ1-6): EADIYQTPRYLVIGTGKKITLECSQTMGHDKMYWYQQDPGMELHLIHYSYGVNSTEKGDLSSESTVSRIRTEHFPLTLESARPSHTSQYLCACSAIRGQYNSPLHFGNGTRLTVT.

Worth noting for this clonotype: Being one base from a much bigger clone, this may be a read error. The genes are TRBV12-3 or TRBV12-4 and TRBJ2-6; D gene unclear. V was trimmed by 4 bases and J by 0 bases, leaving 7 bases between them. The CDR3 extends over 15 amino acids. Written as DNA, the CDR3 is TGTGCCAGCAGTTCATCAGTCTCTGGGGCCAACGTCCTGACTTTC. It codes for CASSSSVSGANVLTF.

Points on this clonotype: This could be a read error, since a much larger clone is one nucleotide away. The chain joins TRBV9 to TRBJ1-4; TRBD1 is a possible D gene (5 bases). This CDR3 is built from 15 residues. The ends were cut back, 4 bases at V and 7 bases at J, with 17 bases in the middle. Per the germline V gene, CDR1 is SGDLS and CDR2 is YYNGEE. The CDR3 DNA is TGTGCCAGCAGCCCCCGGGGGAAGCGGGGTGAAAAACTGTTTTTT. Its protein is CASSPRGKRGEKLFF.

The CDR3 nucleotides read TGTGCCAGCAGCAGAGAGCGGGTTGAGCAGTTCTTC. It is translated as CASSRERVEQFF. V gene TRBV7-8 combines with J gene TRBJ2-1, with a possible D match to TRBD2 (6 bases). CDR1 and CDR2 from the germline V gene are SGHVS and FQNEAQ. V gave up 5 bases and J gave up 9 bases, with 11 bases separating them. This CDR3 is built from 12 residues.

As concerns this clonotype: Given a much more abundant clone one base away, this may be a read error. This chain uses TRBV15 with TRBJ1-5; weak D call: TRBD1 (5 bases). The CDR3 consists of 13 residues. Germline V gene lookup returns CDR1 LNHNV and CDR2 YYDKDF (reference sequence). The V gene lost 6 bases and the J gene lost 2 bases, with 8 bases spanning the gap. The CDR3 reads CATRGPGNQPQHF. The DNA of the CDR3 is TGTGCCACCAGGGGGCCGGGCAATCAGCCCCAGCATTTT.

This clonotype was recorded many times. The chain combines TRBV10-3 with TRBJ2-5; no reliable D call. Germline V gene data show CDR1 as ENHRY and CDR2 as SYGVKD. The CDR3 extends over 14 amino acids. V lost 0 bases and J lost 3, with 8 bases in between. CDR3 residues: CAISESVVEETQYF. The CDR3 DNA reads TGTGCCATCAGTGAGTCGGTAGTCGAAGAGACCCAGTACTTC.

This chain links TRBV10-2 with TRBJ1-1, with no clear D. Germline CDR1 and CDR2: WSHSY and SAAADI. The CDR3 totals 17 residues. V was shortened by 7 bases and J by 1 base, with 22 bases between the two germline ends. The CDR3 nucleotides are TGCGCCAGCAAAACTAAGCTTATGGTGGCACCGAACACTGAAGCTTTCTTT. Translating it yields CASKTKLMVAPNTEAFF.